This TCR beta chain came from a study of T cell responses to AZD1222 COVID-19 vaccine. About this clone: Its antigen is currently unknown. Other DNA sequences within the sample encode an identical CDR3.

Findings of the study overall: Spike-specific TCR breadth and depth grew following two AZD1222 doses. Clonal diversity was possibly underestimated, and white British individuals and females predominated among donors. AZD1222 recipients seropositive at baseline numbered only six or seven.

CDR3 size: 13 residues. Germline V CDR1 and CDR2: MNHEY, SVGAGI. V lost 2 bases, J lost 4 bases, and 5 bases lay in between. Only in-frame clones appear in the TCRdb table, and some are missing; sequencing was by immunoSEQ multiplex PCR. This table has about 150,000 clones, 92% appearing once. The sequenced sample was peripheral blood, obtained on day 0 of AZD1222 vaccination. The TCR was taken from an adult in good health. J is TRBJ2-2 and V is TRBV6-5; D is unresolved. The CDR3 sequence: CASSYDGTGELFF. Written as DNA, the CDR3 is TGTGCCAGCAGTTACGATGGCACCGGGGAGCTGTTTTTT.